In this sample, the clone carrying this TCR beta chain turned up many times. The antigen remains unidentified. CDR3 and TCR beta VDJ profiling relied on genomic DNA as the template. Via MiXCR, TCRdb re-called the reads, giving one row per CDR3 protein. The sample has around 500,000 distinct CDR3 sequences; under 40% are singletons. The sequenced patients had an expansion of CD8+CD57+ cells seen by flow cytometry. These data belong to a study of CD8+CD57+ T cells in acquired aplastic anemia. This CDR3 region has 17 residues. Per the germline V gene, CDR1 is SNHLY and CDR2 is FYNNEI. The junction had 14 bases not matched to a gene; V was cut back by 8 bases and J by 5 bases. General observations from the study: Significant differences in CD8+ Simpson's diversity were not observed between patients and controls.

The sample consisted of sorted CD4+, CD8+, or CD8+CD57+ T cells (not recorded which) from PBMCs. The origin of this receptor is a human donor with aplastic anemia. The chain carries TRBV2 and TRBJ2-3; 12 bases are a match to TRBD2. CDR3 in amino acids: CASYILGLAGGQDTQYF. CDR3 in DNA: TGTGCCAGCTACATCTTAGGGCTAGCGGGAGGGCAAGATACGCAGTATTTT.